The 32 T cell receptor beta chains listed next were all sequenced from one sample in a study of T cell responses to AZD1222 COVID-19 vaccine. Here immunoSEQ multiplex PCR was the method, and the copy in TCRdb shows in-frame clones only, minus some. The table has 95,000 to 110,000 clones, over 80% seen once. This specimen consisted of peripheral blood, obtained on day 0 of AZD1222 vaccination. The receptors were sampled from an adult in good health.

This chain joins TRBV12-3 or TRBV12-4 and TRBJ2-7, with D unresolved. There are 13 residues in the CDR3. V lost 3 bases to trimming and J lost 3 bases, with 9 bases between them. This CDR3 reads CASSLITRYEQYF. CDR3 DNA sequence: TGTGCCAGCAGTTTGATTACCCGCTACGAGCAGTACTTC.

The genes are TRBV28 and TRBJ2-7; no clear D. V lost 0 bases and J lost 0, with 6 bases in between. Germline CDR1 MDHEN, CDR2 SYDVKM. The CDR3 has 14 residues. CDR3 region: CASSLWQASYEQYF. In DNA form, the CDR3 reads TGTGCCAGCAGTTTATGGCAGGCCTCCTACGAGCAGTACTTC. Full variable domain (outside the CDR3, taken from reference TRBV28 and TRBJ2-7): DVKVTQSSRYLVKRTGEKVFLECVQDMDHENMFWYRQDPGLGLRLIYFSYDVKMKEKGDIPEGYSVSREKKERFSLILESASTNQTSMYLCASSLWQASYEQYFGPGTRLTVT.

The chain is built from TRBV7-2 and TRBJ2-1; the D is unclear. Trimming removed 1 base from V and 3 bases from J, with 10 bases in between. In germline, CDR1 is SGHTA, CDR2 FQGNSA. This CDR3 region has 15 residues. CDR3 residues: CASSLEVARYNEQFF. The CDR3 bases are TGTGCCAGCAGCTTAGAGGTGGCTCGCTACAATGAGCAGTTCTTC.

This chain links TRBV9 with TRBJ2-7; possible D gene TRBD2, 5 bases. V lost 4 bases and J 2 bases, leaving 16 bases between the germline ends. Germline CDR1 reads SGDLS; CDR2 reads YYNGEE. This CDR3 comprises 15 residues. The DNA for the CDR3 is TGTGCCAGCAGCCCCCCACTAGGTAACACCTACGAGCAGTACTTC. It is translated as CASSPPLGNTYEQYF.

The genes are TRBV11-2 and TRBJ1-1, with D hard to call. The V end lost 4 bases, the J end lost 10 bases, and 16 bases lay between the germline ends. The CDR3 is 13 amino acids. Germline V lookup: CDR1 SGHAT, CDR2 FQNNGV. CDR3 nucleotide sequence: TGTGCCAGCAGCTCCTTTCGGGGTATCAGAGCTTTCTTT. It yields the protein CASSSFRGIRAFF.

This chain connects TRBV6-5 to TRBJ1-3; D gene uncertain. CDR3 length equals 13 residues. V dropped 0 bases and J dropped 4 bases, with 4 bases sitting between them. Looked up from germline, CDR1 is MNHEY and CDR2 is SVGAGI. CDR3 sequence (DNA): TGTGCCAGCAGTTACTCGACCGGAAACACCATATATTTT. Residues: CASSYSTGNTIYF.

The chain couples TRBV18 to TRBJ2-7; D remains ambiguous. CDR1 is KGHSH and CDR2 is LQKENI in the germline V gene. Trimming removed 5 bases at V and 0 bases at J, with 14 bases between. The CDR3 consists of 15 residues. The CDR3 coding sequence is TGTGCCAGCTCAAAGCCTTCGGATCCCTCCTACGAGCAGTACTTC. Its translation is CASSKPSDPSYEQYF.

The rearrangement joins TRBV10-3 to TRBJ2-3; D gene unclear. Germline lookup yields CDR1 ENHRY and CDR2 SYGVKD. The V gene lost 7 bases and the J gene lost 2 bases, with 10 bases spanning the gap. The CDR3 spans 13 residues. The CDR3 DNA reads TGTGCCATCACTGGGCGGTACACAGATACGCAGTATTTT. Its protein is CAITGRYTDTQYF.

The chain employs TRBV6-5 and TRBJ1-4; D is unclear. Per germline, CDR1 MNHEY and CDR2 SVGAGI. Deletions cut 0 bases from V and 6 bases from J, with 11 bases between. The CDR3 extends over 15 amino acids. CDR3 protein: CASSYSATYDEKLFF. DNA for the CDR3: TGTGCCAGCAGTTACTCAGCGACGTATGATGAAAAACTGTTTTTT.

V usage is TRBV27 and J usage is TRBJ1-2, with 8 nucleotides matching TRBD1. Germline assignment: CDR1 MNHEY and CDR2 SMNVEV (reference sequence). The CDR3 covers 18 residues. The V gene end was trimmed by 6 bases and the J gene end by 4 bases; junction bases not matched to a gene: 19. The CDR3 nucleotides read TGTGCCAGCAGCCCCATTCGTGGCGCAGGGGGCTTAATCTATGGCTACACCTTC. Its protein is CASSPIRGAGGLIYGYTF.

This chain uses TRBV19 with TRBJ1-5; D unresolved. The CDR3 length is 13 residues. The V end was cut by 8 bases, the J end by 1 base, with 9 bases between. Germline loops: CDR1 LNHDA, CDR2 SQIVND (reference sequence). This CDR3 is CASASRSNQPQHF. The CDR3 nucleotides are TGTGCCAGTGCTTCTCGGAGCAATCAGCCCCAGCATTTT.

This clone was observed a handful of times. The CDR3 region is CASSRRDTGLNLHF. CDR3 nucleotides: TGTGCCAGCAGTCGCCGGGACACCGGCCTAAACCTTCACTTT. The chain joins TRBV6-2 or TRBV6-3 to TRBJ1-6; D is perhaps TRBD1 (6 bases). This CDR3 spans 14 amino acids. The germline V gene has CDR1 MNHEY and CDR2 SVGEGT. V lost 5 bases, J lost 19 bases, and 24 bases lay in between.

The rearrangement uses TRBV6-2 or TRBV6-3 and TRBJ1-5; D call uncertain. CDR3 size: 15 residues. Trimming removed 2 bases from V and 5 bases from J, with 13 bases in between. Germline V CDR1 and CDR2: MNHEY, SVGEGT. This CDR3 reads CASSYPNTAHQPQHF. CDR3 bases: TGTGCCAGCAGTTACCCTAATACGGCTCATCAGCCCCAGCATTTT.

The chain combines TRBV15 with TRBJ1-2, with 9 bases aligning to TRBD1. The CDR3 runs 15 residues. Germline loops: CDR1 LNHNV, CDR2 YYDKDF (reference sequence). With V trimmed by 0 bases and J by 5 bases, 4 bases remained unmatched. In nucleotides, the CDR3 is TGTGCCACCAGCAGAGATCCGGGACAGGGTTATGGCTACACCTTC. Translation: CATSRDPGQGYGYTF.

V gene TRBV6-4 combines with J gene TRBJ1-1, with 7 bases matching TRBD1. The CDR3 runs 14 residues. Germline-derived CDR1 and CDR2 are MRHNA and SNTAGT. Unmatched junction bases numbered 3, after V lost 4 bases and J lost 1 base. CDR3 DNA: TGTGCCAGCAGTGGGACAGGTTCGAACACTGAAGCTTTCTTT. It encodes CASSGTGSNTEAFF.

As for this clone: A junction boundary mismatches the germline segment, possibly from a read error. This chain joins TRBV20-1 and TRBJ2-1; the D gene is possibly TRBD1 (7 bases). CDR1 and CDR2 (germline): DFQATT, SNEGSKA (reference sequence). The CDR3 consists of 11 residues. The CDR3 sequence: CRASGGNIAVF. For the CDR3, the DNA is TGCAGAGCCTCAGGGGGGAATATCGCGGTCTTC.

The chain uses TRBV27 and TRBJ2-2; TRBD1 matches 7 bases. Trimming took 1 base from V and 1 from J; bases not matched to a gene: 3. The CDR3 spans 16 residues. Germline lookup yields CDR1 MNHEY and CDR2 SMNVEV (reference sequence). The CDR3 DNA reads TGTGCCAGCAGTTTATGGGGACAGCAGAACACCGGGGAGCTGTTTTTT. As protein: CASSLWGQQNTGELFF.

This chain uses TRBV11-2 with TRBJ2-5; 9 nucleotides match TRBD2. Looked up from germline, CDR1 is SGHAT and CDR2 is FQNNGV. This CDR3 comprises 16 residues. Trimming took 2 bases from V and 1 from J; bases not matched to a gene: 5. CDR3 DNA sequence: TGTGCCAGCAGCTTAACCCTAGCGGGAATCCAAGAGACCCAGTACTTC. Amino acids: CASSLTLAGIQETQYF.

This sequence joins TRBV6-5 and TRBJ2-7, with TRBD1 identical over 7 bases. The CDR3 totals 15 residues. V trimming: 4 bases; J trimming: 4 bases; junction bases outside the gene matches: 10. The germline CDR1 and CDR2 sequences are MNHEY and SVGAGI. The CDR3 sequence is CASSSTGTASYEQYF. The DNA of the CDR3 is TGTGCCAGCAGTTCGACCGGGACAGCCTCTTACGAGCAGTACTTC.

The chain recombines TRBV18 with TRBJ1-1; no clear D. CDR1 KGHSH and CDR2 LQKENI come from the germline V gene. Trimming stripped 3 bases from V and 2 bases from J, with 13 bases between. This CDR3 is built from 15 residues. CDR3 amino acids: CASSPRPVGNTEAFF. DNA for the CDR3: TGTGCCAGCTCACCGAGACCGGTGGGAAACACTGAAGCTTTCTTT.

The V gene is TRBV7-2, the J gene TRBJ1-2; 9 bases line up with TRBD1. With 1 base clipped from V and 6 bases from J, the junction kept 9 bases outside the gene matches. The CDR3 is made up of 16 amino acids. Germline lookup yields CDR1 SGHTA and CDR2 FQGNSA. The CDR3 coding sequence is TGTGCCAGCAGCTTAGGTTTCGGACAGGGGCAGAATGGCTACACCTTC. It codes for CASSLGFGQGQNGYTF.

The DNA for the CDR3 is TGTGCCAGCTGGCCGGGGACAGACTCGAATACGCAGTATTTT. Protein: CASWPGTDSNTQYF. This chain uses TRBV28 with TRBJ2-3; 7 bases are a match to TRBD1. Germline lookup yields CDR1 MDHEN and CDR2 SYDVKM. The CDR3 is 14 residues long. The junction had 12 bases not matched to a gene; V was cut back by 8 bases and J by 7 bases.

The gene calls are TRBV7-9 and TRBJ2-5, with D tentatively TRBD2 (6 bases). V dropped 1 base and J dropped 1 base, with 10 bases sitting between them. Germline CDR1 reads SEHNR; CDR2 reads FQNEAQ (reference sequence). The CDR3 extends over 15 amino acids. In nucleotides, the CDR3 is TGTGCCAGCAGCTTAGTGGGAGGTCTCCAAGAGACCCAGTACTTC. Its translation: CASSLVGGLQETQYF. Filled out from reference TRBV7-9 and TRBJ2-5, the complete variable domain reads DTGVSQNPRHKITKRGQNVTFRCDPISEHNRLYWYRQTLGQGPEFLTYFQNEAQLEKSRLLSDRFSAERPKGSFSTLEIQRTEQGDSAMYLCASSLVGGLQETQYFGPGTRLLVL.

This chain joins TRBV2 and TRBJ2-3, with a weak D call TRBD1 (6 bases). Trimming left V 5 bases short and J 2 bases short, with 14 bases between. The CDR3 sequence is 15 residues long. Per the germline V gene, CDR1 is SNHLY and CDR2 is FYNNEI. DNA of the CDR3: TGTGCCAGCAGTCCACAGGGTATCCACACAGATACGCAGTATTTT. The encoded protein is CASSPQGIHTDTQYF.

The chain carries TRBV5-1 and TRBJ1-4, with D maybe TRBD1 (5 bases). From germline, CDR1 is SGHRS and CDR2 YFSETQ. With 0 bases removed from V and 8 bases from J, the gap between germline ends came to 14 bases. The length of the CDR3 is 15 residues. CDR3 sequence reads: CASSLGGRVGEKLFF. For the CDR3, the DNA is TGCGCCAGCAGCTTGGGGGGCAGGGTTGGAGAAAAACTGTTTTTT. Full variable domain (missing parts from reference TRBV5-1 and TRBJ1-4): KAGVTQTPRYLIKTRGQQVTLSCSPISGHRSVSWYQQTPGQGLQFLFEYFSETQRNKGNFPGRFSGRQFSNSRSEMNVSTLELGDSALYLCASSLGGRVGEKLFFGSGTQLSVL.

The chain is built from TRBV28 and TRBJ1-2, with 12 bases lining up with TRBD1. Germline CDR1 and CDR2: MDHEN and SYDVKM. This CDR3 contains 18 residues. J gave up 3 bases and V 6 bases, and 14 bases lay outside the gene matches. CDR3 loop: CASSQSGTGGYKDYGYTF. DNA of the CDR3: TGTGCCAGCAGCCAATCCGGGACAGGGGGCTATAAGGACTATGGCTACACCTTC.

The chain carries TRBV4-2 and TRBJ2-5; 13 bases match TRBD2. Germline CDR1 and CDR2: LGHNA and YNFKEQ. V dropped 2 bases and J dropped 5; count of bases not matched to a gene: 8. The CDR3 runs to 17 residues. In nucleotides, the CDR3 is TGTGCCAGCAGCCAATCATTGACTAGCGGGGGGTGGGAGACCCAGTACTTC. Its translation is CASSQSLTSGGWETQYF.

The chain joins TRBV7-9 to TRBJ2-3, with 10 positions matching TRBD2. CDR3 length: 17 amino acids. In germline, CDR1 is SEHNR, CDR2 FQNEAQ (reference sequence). V was pared by 7 bases and J by 0 bases, with 10 bases of the junction left unmatched. CDR3 DNA: TGTGCCAGCAACCGACTACTAGCGGGGCCTAGCACAGATACGCAGTATTTT. Translation: CASNRLLAGPSTDTQYF. Full variable domain (missing parts from reference TRBV7-9 and TRBJ2-3): DTGVSQNPRHKITKRGQNVTFRCDPISEHNRLYWYRQTLGQGPEFLTYFQNEAQLEKSRLLSDRFSAERPKGSFSTLEIQRTEQGDSAMYLCASNRLLAGPSTDTQYFGPGTRLTVL.

The chain employs TRBV5-4 and TRBJ1-4, with a possible D match to TRBD1 (6 bases). From germline, CDR1 is SGHNT and CDR2 YYREEE (reference sequence). Trimming removed 3 bases from V and 0 bases from J, with 12 bases in between. This CDR3 has 16 amino acids. CDR3 coding DNA: TGTGCCAGCAGCTCCGGACAGCTTGCAACTAATGAAAAACTGTTTTTT. It yields the protein CASSSGQLATNEKLFF.

This rearrangement joins TRBV11-2 to TRBJ1-1; D is undetermined. The CDR3 is made up of 13 amino acids. Germline CDR1 and CDR2: SGHAT and FQNNGV. The germline V and J ends were trimmed by 5 bases and 4 bases, with 11 bases remaining between them. CDR3 DNA sequence: TGTGCCAGCAGCCGCGACATGATCACTGAAGCTTTCTTT. Translating it yields CASSRDMITEAFF.

J is TRBJ2-3 and V is TRBV6-1, with 8 positions matching TRBD1. The length of the CDR3 is 15 residues. V gave up 3 bases and J gave up 5 bases; unmatched junction bases: 7. The germline gives CDR1 MNHNS, CDR2 SASEGT. The CDR3 is CASSDRGRILDTQYF. The CDR3 coding sequence is TGTGCCAGCAGTGACAGGGGGCGCATATTAGATACGCAGTATTTT.

In this sample, this clone turned up a few times. The chain combines TRBV19 with TRBJ1-2; 8 positions agree with TRBD1. J gave up 8 bases and V 5 bases, and 19 bases lay outside the gene matches. Germline values: CDR1 LNHDA, CDR2 SQIVND (reference sequence). This CDR3 has 17 amino acids. The DNA for the CDR3 is TGTGCCAGTAGTGATCCTACCCTCACAGGGGGTTCAAAAGGCTACACCTTC. Amino acids: CASSDPTLTGGSKGYTF. Variable domain in full (rest from reference TRBV19 and TRBJ1-2): DGGITQSPKYLFRKEGQNVTLSCEQNLNHDAMYWYRQDPGQGLRLIYYSQIVNDFQKGDIAEGYSVSREKKESFPLTVTSAQKNPTAFYLCASSDPTLTGGSKGYTFGSGTRLTVV.